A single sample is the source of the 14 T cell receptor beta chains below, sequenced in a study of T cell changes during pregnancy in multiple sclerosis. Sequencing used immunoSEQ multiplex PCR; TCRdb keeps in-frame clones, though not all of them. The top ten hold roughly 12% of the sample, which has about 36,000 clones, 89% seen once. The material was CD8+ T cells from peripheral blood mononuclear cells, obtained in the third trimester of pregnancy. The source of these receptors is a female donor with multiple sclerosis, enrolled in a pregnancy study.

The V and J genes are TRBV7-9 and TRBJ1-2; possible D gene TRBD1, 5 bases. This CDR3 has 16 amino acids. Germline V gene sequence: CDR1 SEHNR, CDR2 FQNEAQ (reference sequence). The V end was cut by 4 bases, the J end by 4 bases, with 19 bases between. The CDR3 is CASSSPLGGIGYGYTF. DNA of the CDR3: TGTGCCAGCAGCTCCCCCCTTGGGGGGATCGGCTATGGCTACACCTTC.

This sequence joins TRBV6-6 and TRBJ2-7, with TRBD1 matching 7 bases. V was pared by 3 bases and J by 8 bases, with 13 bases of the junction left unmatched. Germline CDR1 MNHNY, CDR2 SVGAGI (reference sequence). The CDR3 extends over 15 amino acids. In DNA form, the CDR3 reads TGTGCCAGCAGTTATCCCGGGACAGCACTTTACCAGCAGTACTTC. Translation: CASSYPGTALYQQYF.

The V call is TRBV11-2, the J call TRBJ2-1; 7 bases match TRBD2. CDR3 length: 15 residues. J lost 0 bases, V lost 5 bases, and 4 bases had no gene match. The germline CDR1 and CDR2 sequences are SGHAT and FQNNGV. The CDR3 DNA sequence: TGTGCCAGCAGCCGCGGGGGAAGCTCCTACAATGAGCAGTTCTTC. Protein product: CASSRGGSSYNEQFF.

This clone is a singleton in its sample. CDR3 nucleotide sequence: TGTGCCAGCAGCATCCTCGACAGGGACCCCCAGCATTTT. Translation: CASSILDRDPQHF. The V gene is TRBV7-2, the J gene TRBJ1-5; 7 bases fit TRBD1. V shed 5 bases, J shed 10 bases, and the junction held 8 bases outside the gene matches. The CDR3 sequence is 13 residues long. CDR1 is SGHTA and CDR2 is FQGNSA in the germline V gene. The whole variable domain, remainder taken from reference TRBV7-2 and TRBJ1-5, is GAGVSQSPSNKVTEKGKDVELRCDPISGHTALYWYRQSLGQGLEFLIYFQGNSAPDKSGLPSDRFSAERTGGSVSTLTIQRTQQEDSAVYLCASSILDRDPQHFGDGTRLSIL.

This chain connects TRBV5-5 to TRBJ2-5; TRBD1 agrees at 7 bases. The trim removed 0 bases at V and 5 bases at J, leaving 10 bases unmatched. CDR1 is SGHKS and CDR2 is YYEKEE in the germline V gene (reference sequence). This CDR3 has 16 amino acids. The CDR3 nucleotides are TGTGCCAGCAGCTTGGGGTATAACAGGGGTAGGGAGACCCAGTACTTC. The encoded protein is CASSLGYNRGRETQYF.

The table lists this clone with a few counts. In DNA, the CDR3 is TGTGCCAGCAGCTTTGGAGGTAATTCACCCCTCCACTTT. This encodes CASSFGGNSPLHF. The rearrangement links TRBV11-2 to TRBJ1-6; D is undetermined. This CDR3 spans 13 amino acids. The V end lost 3 bases, the J end lost 6 bases, and 6 bases lay between the germline ends. The germline CDR1 and CDR2 sequences are SGHAT and FQNNGV.

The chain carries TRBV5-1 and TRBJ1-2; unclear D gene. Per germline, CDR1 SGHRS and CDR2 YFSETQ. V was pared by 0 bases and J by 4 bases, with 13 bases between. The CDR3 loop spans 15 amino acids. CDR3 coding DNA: TGCGCCAGCAGCTTGGGTACAGAGCCATTCTATGGCTACACCTTC. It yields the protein CASSLGTEPFYGYTF.

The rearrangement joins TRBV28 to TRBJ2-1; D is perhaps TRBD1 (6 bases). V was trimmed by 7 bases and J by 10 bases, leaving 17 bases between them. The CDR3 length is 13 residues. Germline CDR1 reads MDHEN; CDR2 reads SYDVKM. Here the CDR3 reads CASNQGHLSEQFF. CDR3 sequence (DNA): TGTGCCAGCAACCAGGGACATCTGTCGGAGCAGTTCTTC.

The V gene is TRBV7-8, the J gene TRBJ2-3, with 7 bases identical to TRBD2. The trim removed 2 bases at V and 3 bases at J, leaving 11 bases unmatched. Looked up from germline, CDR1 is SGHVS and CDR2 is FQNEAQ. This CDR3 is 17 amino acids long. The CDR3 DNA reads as TGTGCCAGCAGCTTAACGGTCCGAGGGGAGGGAACAGATACGCAGTATTTT. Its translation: CASSLTVRGEGTDTQYF. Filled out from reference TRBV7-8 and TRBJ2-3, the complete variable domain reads GAGVSQSPRYKVAKRGQDVALRCDPISGHVSLFWYQQALGQGPEFLTYFQNEAQLDKSGLPSDRFFAERPEGSVSTLKIQRTQQEDSAVYLCASSLTVRGEGTDTQYFGPGTRLTVL.

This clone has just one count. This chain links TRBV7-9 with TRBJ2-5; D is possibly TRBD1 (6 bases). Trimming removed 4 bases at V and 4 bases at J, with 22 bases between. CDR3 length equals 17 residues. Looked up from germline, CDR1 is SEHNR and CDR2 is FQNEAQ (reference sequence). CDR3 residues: CASSSNRPRQAAETQYF. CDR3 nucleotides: TGTGCCAGCAGCTCCAACCGGCCGCGACAGGCAGCAGAGACCCAGTACTTC.

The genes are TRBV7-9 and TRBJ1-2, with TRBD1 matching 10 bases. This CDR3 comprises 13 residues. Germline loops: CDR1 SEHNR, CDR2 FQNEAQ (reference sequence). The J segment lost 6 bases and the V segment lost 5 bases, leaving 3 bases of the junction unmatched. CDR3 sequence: CASSQGTGDGYTF. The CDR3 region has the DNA TGTGCCAGCAGCCAAGGGACAGGGGATGGCTACACCTTC.

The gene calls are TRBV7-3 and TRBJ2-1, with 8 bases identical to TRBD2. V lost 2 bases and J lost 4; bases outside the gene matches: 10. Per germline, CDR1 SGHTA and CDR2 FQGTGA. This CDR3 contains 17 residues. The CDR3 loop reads CASSLPEAGDGYNEQFF. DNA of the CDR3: TGTGCCAGCAGCTTACCCGAAGCGGGAGACGGTTACAATGAGCAGTTCTTC.

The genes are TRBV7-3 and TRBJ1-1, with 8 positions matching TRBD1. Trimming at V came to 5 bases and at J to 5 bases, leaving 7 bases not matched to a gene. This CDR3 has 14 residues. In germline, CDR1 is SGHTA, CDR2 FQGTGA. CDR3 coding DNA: TGTGCCAGCAGCAGAGACAGGGGATGGACTGAAGCTTTCTTT. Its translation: CASSRDRGWTEAFF. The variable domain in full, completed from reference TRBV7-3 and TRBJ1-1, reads GAGVSQTPSNKVTEKGKYVELRCDPISGHTALYWYRQSLGQGPEFLIYFQGTGAADDSGLPNDRFFAVRPEGSVSTLKIQRTERGDSAVYLCASSRDRGWTEAFFGQGTRLTVV.

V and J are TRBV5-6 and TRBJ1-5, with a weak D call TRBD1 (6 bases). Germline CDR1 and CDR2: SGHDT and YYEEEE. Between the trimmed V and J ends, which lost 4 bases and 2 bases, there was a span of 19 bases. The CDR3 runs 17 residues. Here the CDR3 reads CASSQFGKGERNQPQHF. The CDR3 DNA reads TGTGCCAGCAGCCAATTCGGTAAGGGGGAGCGCAATCAGCCCCAGCATTTT.